This T cell receptor (beta chain) was documented in a study of blood T cell repertoires in COVID-19. Study as a whole: The cDNA or gDNA used as material had been derived from T cells, B-cell-depleted T cells, or PBMCs.

CDR1 is SGHAT, CDR2 FQNNGV, per germline. This CDR3 comprises 16 residues. Trimming cost V 2 bases and J 2 bases, with 14 bases left between them. A case of COVID-19 had been met by exposed participants within 2 weeks before study entry. The method was immunoSEQ multiplex PCR; TCRdb's version includes in-frame clones alone and lacks a portion of them. The sample holds more than 350,000 clones, 70% to 90% seen once. This chain joins TRBV11-2 and TRBJ2-3; TRBD1 might be the D (5 bases). Sequenced input: PBMCs or T cells enriched from blood (not recorded which). This receptor was taken from a woman aged 18-35 years who had been exposed to COVID-19. The CDR3 protein is CASSLQGRAFTDTQYF. In nucleotides, the CDR3 is TGTGCCAGCAGCTTACAGGGCCGAGCTTTCACAGATACGCAGTATTTT.